The rows below give T cell receptor beta chains drawn from one sample of a study of beta chain features in type 1 diabetes. Produced via immunoSEQ multiplex PCR; TCRdb's table is partial and in-frame only. The repertoire includes some 350,000 clones, about 13% of them detected once, and 0.015% sits in the top ten. The specimen was naive CD4+ T cells from blood. The receptor set was obtained from a woman under 30 with type 1 diabetes. CDR3s include the opening cysteine and the closing phenylalanine or tryptophan. The order of the fields is V gene, D gene, J gene, clone size, CDR3 protein, CDR3 DNA. The D gene is left open where the match is weak. Clone size appears in some rows only: once, few, many, or a class for an expanded clone.

V gene: TRBV15; D gene: TRBD1; J gene: TRBJ1-4; clone size: NA; CDR3 protein: CATSRRSGTGGEKLFF; CDR3 DNA: TGTGCCACCAGCAGACGCTCCGGGACAGGGGGAGAAAAACTGTTTTTT
V gene: TRBV11-2; D gene: TRBD1; J gene: TRBJ1-5; clone size: few; CDR3 protein: CASSSGGTGNQPQHF; CDR3 DNA: TGTGCCAGCAGCTCCGGTGGGACAGGGAATCAGCCCCAGCATTTT
V gene: TRBV30; D gene: TRBD1; J gene: TRBJ1-1; clone size: few; CDR3 protein: CAWSGTGWVEAFF; CDR3 DNA: TGTGCCTGGAGTGGGACAGGTTGGGTGGAAGCTTTCTTT
V gene: TRBV29-1; D gene: NA; J gene: TRBJ2-3; clone size: few; CDR3 protein: CSVQPSRGAGDTQYF; CDR3 DNA: TGCAGCGTTCAACCATCACGTGGGGCAGGGGATACGCAGTATTTT
V gene: TRBV6-6; D gene: NA; J gene: TRBJ2-5; clone size: few; CDR3 protein: CASSYVSAGETQYF; CDR3 DNA: TGTGCCAGCAGTTACGTTTCGGCCGGGGAGACCCAGTACTTC
V gene: TRBV5-4; D gene: NA; J gene: TRBJ2-3; clone size: NA; CDR3 protein: CASSSGHGRQGTDTQYF; CDR3 DNA: TGTGCCAGCAGCTCGGGACATGGTCGCCAGGGGACAGATACGCAGTATTTT
V gene: TRBV4-2; D gene: TRBD2; J gene: TRBJ2-2; clone size: few; CDR3 protein: CASSQGYSSGSRTGELFF; CDR3 DNA: TGTGCCAGCAGCCAAGGCTATTCTAGCGGGAGTAGGACCGGGGAGCTGTTTTTT
V gene: TRBV28; D gene: NA; J gene: TRBJ1-5; clone size: NA; CDR3 protein: CASSTHGQPQHF; CDR3 DNA: TGTGCCAGCAGTACCCACGGTCAGCCCCAGCATTTT
V gene: TRBV25-1; D gene: TRBD1; J gene: TRBJ1-2; clone size: NA; CDR3 protein: CASSPRTGIVYGYTF; CDR3 DNA: TGTGCCAGCAGTCCAAGGACAGGGATCGTCTATGGCTACACCTTC
V gene: TRBV27; D gene: NA; J gene: TRBJ2-7; clone size: NA; CDR3 protein: CASSLYGVSYEQYF; CDR3 DNA: TGTGCCAGCAGTTTATACGGGGTCTCCTACGAGCAGTACTTC
V gene: TRBV4-3; D gene: NA; J gene: TRBJ1-1; clone size: NA; CDR3 protein: CASSQEARRNTEAFF; CDR3 DNA: TGCGCCAGCAGCCAAGAGGCAAGGAGAAACACTGAAGCTTTCTTT
V gene: TRBV9; D gene: TRBD2; J gene: TRBJ2-3; clone size: NA; CDR3 protein: CASSVGLAGVVQYF; CDR3 DNA: TGTGCCAGCAGCGTGGGACTAGCGGGAGTGGTGCAGTATTTT
V gene: TRBV27; D gene: TRBD2; J gene: TRBJ2-3; clone size: NA; CDR3 protein: CASSLSLAGFTDTQYF; CDR3 DNA: TGTGCCAGCAGTTTATCACTAGCGGGATTCACAGATACGCAGTATTTT
V gene: TRBV7-9; D gene: NA; J gene: TRBJ2-1; clone size: many; CDR3 protein: CASSASSDEQFF; CDR3 DNA: TGTGCCAGCAGCGCCTCTAGTGATGAGCAGTTCTTC
V gene: TRBV29-1; D gene: TRBD2; J gene: TRBJ2-1; clone size: NA; CDR3 protein: CSVAFRLAGHNEQFF; CDR3 DNA: TGCAGCGTTGCCTTTAGGCTAGCGGGGCACAATGAGCAGTTCTTC
V gene: TRBV30; D gene: TRBD1; J gene: TRBJ1-2; clone size: NA; CDR3 protein: CAWSARGPYGYTF; CDR3 DNA: TGTGCCTGGAGTGCCAGGGGGCCATATGGCTACACCTTC
V gene: TRBV9; D gene: TRBD1; J gene: TRBJ2-1; clone size: NA; CDR3 protein: CASSVRGDRSYNEQFF; CDR3 DNA: TGTGCCAGCAGCGTCAGAGGGGACAGGTCCTACAATGAGCAGTTCTTC
V gene: TRBV30; D gene: TRBD2; J gene: TRBJ2-1; clone size: NA; CDR3 protein: CAWSGASGRAEQFF; CDR3 DNA: TGTGCCTGGAGTGGGGCTAGCGGGAGGGCTGAGCAGTTCTTC
V gene: TRBV5-1; D gene: TRBD1; J gene: TRBJ2-5; clone size: NA; CDR3 protein: CASSLTRTGRETQYF; CDR3 DNA: TGCGCCAGCAGCTTAACCCGGACAGGGAGGGAGACCCAGTACTTC
V gene: TRBV7-9; D gene: NA; J gene: TRBJ2-1; clone size: few; CDR3 protein: CASSMVRVYSYNEQFF; CDR3 DNA: TGTGCCAGCAGCATGGTACGGGTTTACTCCTACAATGAGCAGTTCTTC
V gene: TRBV19; D gene: NA; J gene: TRBJ2-5; clone size: NA; CDR3 protein: CASRRTVQETQYF; CDR3 DNA: TGTGCCAGTAGACGAACAGTTCAAGAGACCCAGTACTTC
V gene: TRBV9; D gene: TRBD1; J gene: TRBJ1-5; clone size: few; CDR3 protein: CASSPSGQGGNQPQHF; CDR3 DNA: TGTGCCAGCAGCCCATCGGGACAGGGTGGCAATCAGCCCCAGCATTTT
V gene: TRBV10-2; D gene: NA; J gene: TRBJ2-5; clone size: few; CDR3 protein: CASSEGTKNQETQYF; CDR3 DNA: TGCGCCAGCAGTGAAGGGACAAAGAATCAAGAGACCCAGTACTTC
V gene: TRBV6-6; D gene: NA; J gene: TRBJ2-2; clone size: NA; CDR3 protein: CASSYLASPSTGELFF; CDR3 DNA: TGTGCCAGCAGTTACCTAGCGTCCCCGAGCACCGGGGAGCTGTTTTTT
V gene: TRBV20-1; D gene: NA; J gene: TRBJ2-4; clone size: few; CDR3 protein: CSARERDIQYF; CDR3 DNA: TGCAGTGCTAGAGAGAGGGACATTCAGTACTTC
V gene: TRBV27; D gene: TRBD1; J gene: TRBJ1-1; clone size: NA; CDR3 protein: CASKRGPGTEAFF; CDR3 DNA: TGTGCCAGCAAAAGGGGGCCGGGCACTGAAGCTTTCTTT
V gene: TRBV27; D gene: NA; J gene: TRBJ1-5; clone size: NA; CDR3 protein: CASSPLGQPQHF; CDR3 DNA: TGTGCCAGCAGTCCCCTCGGTCAGCCCCAGCATTTT
V gene: TRBV25-1; D gene: TRBD2; J gene: TRBJ2-1; clone size: few; CDR3 protein: CASSDPTSGDGEQFF; CDR3 DNA: TGTGCCAGCAGTGACCCAACTAGCGGGGACGGTGAGCAGTTCTTC
V gene: TRBV5-1; D gene: NA; J gene: TRBJ2-3; clone size: few; CDR3 protein: CASSLRGSLTDTQYF; CDR3 DNA: TGCGCCAGCAGCTTAAGAGGGTCCCTGACAGATACGCAGTATTTT
V gene: TRBV18; D gene: TRBD1; J gene: TRBJ1-1; clone size: NA; CDR3 protein: CASSPSRDRGAFF; CDR3 DNA: TGTGCCAGCTCACCATCGAGGGACAGGGGAGCTTTCTTT
V gene: TRBV5-1; D gene: NA; J gene: TRBJ2-7; clone size: few; CDR3 protein: CASSLRGYEQYF; CDR3 DNA: TGCGCCAGCAGCTTGAGGGGGTACGAGCAGTACTTC
V gene: TRBV15; D gene: NA; J gene: TRBJ1-5; clone size: NA; CDR3 protein: CATSPSPGHIQQPQHF; CDR3 DNA: TGTGCCACCAGCCCGTCCCCGGGACACATCCAACAGCCCCAGCATTTT
V gene: TRBV28; D gene: NA; J gene: TRBJ2-5; clone size: NA; CDR3 protein: CASSSGQTQETQYF; CDR3 DNA: TGTGCCAGCAGTTCCGGACAGACACAAGAGACCCAGTACTTC
V gene: TRBV2; D gene: NA; J gene: TRBJ2-5; clone size: few; CDR3 protein: CASRPILASETQYF; CDR3 DNA: TGTGCCAGCAGGCCTATACTCGCCTCCGAGACCCAGTACTTC
V gene: TRBV11-3; D gene: TRBD2; J gene: TRBJ2-1; clone size: few; CDR3 protein: CASGTSGSLSYNEQFF; CDR3 DNA: TGTGCCAGCGGAACTAGCGGGAGTCTCTCCTACAATGAGCAGTTCTTC
V gene: TRBV6-5; D gene: NA; J gene: TRBJ1-2; clone size: NA; CDR3 protein: CASSYSRGGEDGYTF; CDR3 DNA: TGTGCCAGCAGTTACTCGAGAGGAGGGGAAGATGGCTACACCTTC
V gene: TRBV7-9; D gene: TRBD1; J gene: TRBJ1-1; clone size: NA; CDR3 protein: CASSLVQGDTEAFF; CDR3 DNA: TGTGCCAGCAGCCTAGTACAGGGGGACACTGAAGCTTTCTTT
V gene: TRBV5-6; D gene: TRBD2; J gene: TRBJ2-2; clone size: few; CDR3 protein: CASSLAGVIGELFF; CDR3 DNA: TGTGCCAGCAGCCTAGCGGGAGTAATTGGGGAGCTGTTTTTT
V gene: TRBV19; D gene: NA; J gene: TRBJ2-3; clone size: few; CDR3 protein: CASSIEEGRRNTQYF; CDR3 DNA: TGTGCCAGTAGTATAGAAGAGGGGAGGAGGAATACGCAGTATTTT
V gene: TRBV19; D gene: TRBD2; J gene: TRBJ2-4; clone size: NA; CDR3 protein: CASSPLTSGKNIQYF; CDR3 DNA: TGTGCCAGTAGTCCCCTCACTAGCGGAAAAAACATTCAGTACTTC
V gene: TRBV23-1; D gene: NA; J gene: TRBJ2-3; clone size: many; CDR3 protein: CASSQSGRAEMDTQYF; CDR3 DNA: TGCGCCAGCAGTCAATCGGGCAGGGCCGAAATGGATACGCAGTATTTT
V gene: TRBV25-1; D gene: NA; J gene: TRBJ2-7; clone size: few; CDR3 protein: CASSGLDSRQYF; CDR3 DNA: TGTGCCAGCAGTGGGTTGGACTCACGGCAGTACTTC
V gene: TRBV15; D gene: TRBD1; J gene: TRBJ2-3; clone size: NA; CDR3 protein: CATSRDPPPGGLTDTQYF; CDR3 DNA: TGTGCCACCAGCAGAGATCCCCCGCCAGGGGGCCTGACAGATACGCAGTATTTT